This T cell receptor beta chain was captured by sequencing in a study of OX40 agonist ivuxolimab in advanced cancers. General observations from the study: Mean expanded clone counts were higher in CD8+ than CD4+ T cells.

The method was immunoSEQ multiplex PCR; TCRdb's version includes in-frame clones alone and lacks a portion of them. The sample holds about 96,000 clones, roughly four fifths seen once. As to this clone: Its antigen is unidentified.

The material sequenced was CD4+ or CD8+ T cells sorted from blood, taken in a trial of the OX40 agonist ivuxolimab. This receptor was obtained from an adult with an advanced solid tumor such as melanoma, head and neck, liver or kidney cancer.

The CDR3 nucleotides read TGTGCCAGCAGCCACCTCGGGGGCGGCAATCAGCCCCAGCATTTT. This codes for CASSHLGGGNQPQHF. The chain recombines TRBV27 with TRBJ1-5; a weak D match, TRBD1 (6 bases). V was shortened by 6 bases and J by 2 bases, with 14 bases between the two germline ends. Germline CDR1 reads MNHEY; CDR2 reads SMNVEV (reference sequence). The CDR3 is made up of 15 amino acids.